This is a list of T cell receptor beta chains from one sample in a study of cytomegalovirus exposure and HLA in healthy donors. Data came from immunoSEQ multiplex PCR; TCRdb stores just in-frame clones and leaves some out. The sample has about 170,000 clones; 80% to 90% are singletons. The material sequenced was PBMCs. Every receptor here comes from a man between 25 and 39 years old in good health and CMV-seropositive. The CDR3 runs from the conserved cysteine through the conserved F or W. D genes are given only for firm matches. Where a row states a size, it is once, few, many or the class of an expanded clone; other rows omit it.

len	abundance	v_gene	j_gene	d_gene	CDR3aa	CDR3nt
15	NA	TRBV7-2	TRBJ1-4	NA	CASSSLGQGYEKLFF	TGTGCCAGCAGCTCTCTCGGGCAGGGATATGAAAAACTGTTTTTT
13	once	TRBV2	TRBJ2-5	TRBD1	CASSWGQGREQYF	TGTGCCAGCAGCTGGGGACAGGGGCGGGAGCAGTACTTC
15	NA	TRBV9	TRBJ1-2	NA	CASSPTQTGPYGYTF	TGTGCCAGCAGCCCTACCCAGACAGGCCCTTATGGCTACACCTTC
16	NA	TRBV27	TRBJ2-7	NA	CASSLSIGSSASKQYF	TGTGCCAGCAGTTTAAGTATCGGGAGTTCAGCTTCTAAGCAGTACTTC
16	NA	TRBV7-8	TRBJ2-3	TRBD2	CASSPPASGNADTQYF	TGTGCCAGCAGCCCCCCCGCTAGCGGGAATGCAGATACGCAGTATTTT
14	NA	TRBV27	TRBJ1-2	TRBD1	CASSPLTGTYGYTF	TGTGCCAGCAGTCCCCTGACAGGGACCTATGGCTACACCTTC
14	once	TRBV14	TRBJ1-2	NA	CASSPISVRYGYTF	TGTGCCAGCAGCCCTATTTCTGTAAGATATGGCTACACCTTC
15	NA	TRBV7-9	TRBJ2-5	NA	CASSQLLAAEETQYF	TGTGCCAGCAGCCAATTATTGGCGGCCGAAGAGACCCAGTACTTC
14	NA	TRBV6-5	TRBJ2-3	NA	CASSYGTFTDTQYF	TGTGCCAGCAGTTACGGGACTTTCACAGATACGCAGTATTTT
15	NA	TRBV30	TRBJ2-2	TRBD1	CAWSVGTGYTGELFF	TGTGCCTGGAGTGTCGGGACAGGGTACACCGGGGAGCTGTTTTTT
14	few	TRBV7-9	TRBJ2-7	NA	CASSLILSPYEQYF	TGTGCCAGCAGCTTAATTTTGAGTCCCTACGAGCAGTACTTC
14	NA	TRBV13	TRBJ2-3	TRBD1	CASSFGQGADTQYF	TGTGCCAGCAGCTTTGGACAGGGGGCAGATACGCAGTATTTT
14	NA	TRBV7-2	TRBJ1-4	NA	CASSLGTKNEKLFF	TGTGCCAGCAGCTTAGGGACTAAGAATGAAAAACTGTTTTTT
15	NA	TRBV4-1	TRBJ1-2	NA	CASSIQHRDNYGYTF	TGCGCCAGCAGCATTCAGCACAGAGACAACTATGGCTACACCTTC
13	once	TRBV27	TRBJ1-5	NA	CASSLGAHQPQHF	TGTGCCAGCAGTTTAGGAGCTCATCAGCCCCAGCATTTT
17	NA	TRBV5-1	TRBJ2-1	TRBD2	CASRLITGTSGSNEQFF	TGCGCCAGCAGATTGATTACCGGGACTAGCGGGTCCAATGAGCAGTTCTTC
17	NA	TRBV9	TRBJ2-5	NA	CASSPRDFFRGVETQYF	TGTGCCAGCAGCCCTCGGGACTTCTTTCGAGGGGTAGAGACCCAGTACTTC
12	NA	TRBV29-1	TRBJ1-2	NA	CSVEDLPLGYTF	TGCAGCGTTGAAGATCTTCCTCTGGGCTACACCTTC
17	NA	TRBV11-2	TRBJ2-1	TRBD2	CASSLDASGRVNYEQFF	TGTGCCAGCAGCTTAGATGCTAGCGGGAGGGTTAACTATGAGCAGTTCTTC
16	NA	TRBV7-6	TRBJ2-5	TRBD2	CASSSRGSGSLETQYF	TGTGCCAGCAGCTCCCGGGGTAGCGGGAGTTTGGAGACCCAGTACTTC
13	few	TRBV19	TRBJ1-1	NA	CASSMEVNTEAFF	TGTGCCAGTAGTATGGAGGTGAACACTGAAGCTTTCTTT
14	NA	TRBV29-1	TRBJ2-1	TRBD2	CSAGELAGDNEQFF	TGCAGCGCTGGTGAGCTAGCGGGAGACAATGAGCAGTTCTTC
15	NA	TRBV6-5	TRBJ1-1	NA	CASSYSNPGNTEAFF	TGTGCCAGCAGTTACTCTAACCCAGGGAACACTGAAGCTTTCTTT
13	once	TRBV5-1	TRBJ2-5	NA	CASSEDDLGAQYF	TGCGCCAGCAGCGAGGATGACCTCGGGGCCCAGTACTTC
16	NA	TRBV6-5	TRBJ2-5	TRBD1	CASSYAPGQGAQTQYF	TGTGCCAGCAGTTACGCCCCGGGACAGGGGGCACAGACCCAGTACTTC